These T cell receptor beta chains were read from a single sample in a study of blood T cell repertoires in COVID-19. Using immunoSEQ multiplex PCR, the repertoire was profiled, and TCRdb retains in-frame clones only, with some absent. The repertoire holds under 95,000 clones, with around nine tenths as singletons. Sequencing used peripheral blood. All receptors derive from a woman in her forties or fifties in a cohort sampled during active COVID-19. The CDR3 runs from the conserved cysteine through the conserved F or W. A D gene is named only where the DNA matches it firmly. Expanded clones get a size class; other rows say once, few or many, or leave the size out.

.	TRBV3-1/TRBV3-2	TRBD2	TRBJ2-3	CASSQGVAGGFTDTQYF	TGTGCCAGCAGCCAAGGAGTGGCGGGGGGCTTCACAGATACGCAGTATTTT
.	TRBV19	.	TRBJ2-7	CATSHSGYEQYF	TGTGCCACCTCTCATAGCGGCTACGAGCAGTACTTC
.	TRBV11-3	.	TRBJ2-3	CASSLGGSDTQYF	TGTGCCAGCAGCTTAGGCGGCTCAGATACGCAGTATTTT
once	TRBV4-1	.	TRBJ1-2	CASSQGPPGELGGYTF	TGCGCCAGCAGCCAAGGGCCCCCGGGGGAATTGGGAGGCTACACCTTC
.	TRBV12-3/TRBV12-4	TRBD1	TRBJ1-1	CASRRPGQEAFF	TGTGCCAGCAGGCGACCGGGACAGGAAGCTTTCTTT
.	TRBV18	.	TRBJ2-5	CASSSSPTGMIETQYF	TGTGCCAGCTCATCTTCCCCCACAGGGATGATAGAGACCCAGTACTTC
.	TRBV28	.	TRBJ1-2	CASSPTRYGYTF	TGTGCCAGCAGTCCCACGAGGTATGGCTACACCTTC
few	TRBV5-1	.	TRBJ1-6	CASRSTEDNSPLHF	TGCGCCAGCAGGTCTACGGAGGATAATTCACCCCTCCACTTT
once	TRBV14	.	TRBJ1-1	CASSQAAQGKAFF	TGTGCCAGCAGCCAGGCAGCACAGGGAAAAGCTTTCTTT
few	TRBV7-6	.	TRBJ1-2	CASSFTDMDSSGYTF	TGTGCCAGCAGCTTCACCGACATGGACAGCTCAGGCTACACCTTC
.	TRBV3-1/TRBV3-2	TRBD1	TRBJ1-3	CASNYRGSGNTIYF	TGTGCCAGCAATTACAGGGGCTCTGGAAACACCATATATTTT
.	TRBV3-1/TRBV3-2	.	TRBJ1-3	CASSQVVGFSGFSGNTIYF	TGTGCCAGCAGCCAAGTGGTCGGGTTTTCTGGTTTTTCTGGAAACACCATATATTTT
.	TRBV12-5	.	TRBJ1-6	CASGFATERVANSPLHF	TGTGCTAGTGGTTTTGCCACCGAGAGGGTTGCTAATTCACCCCTCCACTTT
.	TRBV28	.	TRBJ1-3	CASSLPGNTIYF	TGTGCCAGCAGCCTTCCTGGAAACACCATATATTTT
.	TRBV12-5	.	TRBJ2-1	CASGRLIDSYNEQFF	TGTGCTAGTGGCCGCCTAATTGACAGTTACAATGAGCAGTTCTTC
.	TRBV5-1	TRBD1	TRBJ1-4	CASSETGFVEKLFF	TGCGCCAGCAGCGAGACAGGGTTTGTGGAAAAACTGTTTTTT
.	TRBV6-5	TRBD1	TRBJ2-7	CASSLYRGLYEQYF	TGTGCCAGCAGTCTCTACAGGGGGCTATACGAGCAGTACTTC
once	TRBV4-1	.	TRBJ2-7	CASSHPGVYEQYF	TGCGCCAGCAGCCACCCGGGAGTTTACGAGCAGTACTTC
.	TRBV30	TRBD1	TRBJ1-2	CAWSGDRGLHGYTF	TGTGCCTGGAGTGGGGATAGGGGGCTTCATGGCTACACCTTC
.	TRBV6-5	TRBD2	TRBJ2-3	CATRREGAYTDTQYF	TGTGCCACCCGCAGGGAGGGAGCGTACACAGATACGCAGTATTTT
.	TRBV10-3	.	TRBJ1-4	CAIGPREGEKLFF	TGTGCCATTGGCCCAAGGGAGGGTGAAAAACTGTTTTTT
.	TRBV4-1	.	TRBJ2-7	CASSRHRGDRLYEQYF	TGCGCCAGCAGCCGTCACCGGGGGGACAGGCTCTACGAGCAGTACTTC
.	TRBV5-1	.	TRBJ2-2	CASRGVIADTGELFF	TGCGCCAGCAGAGGGGTAATTGCGGACACCGGGGAGCTGTTTTTT
.	TRBV6-5	TRBD1	TRBJ2-7	CASSHGTDGYEQYF	TGTGCCAGCAGTCATGGGACAGACGGTTACGAGCAGTACTTC
few	TRBV6-6	.	TRBJ2-2	CASSPPSLPSPRNTGELFF	TGTGCCAGCAGTCCTCCCTCGCTGCCTAGCCCCAGAAACACCGGGGAGCTGTTTTTT
.	TRBV18	.	TRBJ2-3	CASSRVDLGQDTQYF	TGTGCCAGCTCACGGGTAGATCTTGGGCAAGATACGCAGTATTTT
.	TRBV29-1	.	TRBJ1-1	CSVRGQSNTEAFF	TGCAGCGTTCGTGGACAGTCGAACACTGAAGCTTTCTTT
.	TRBV19	TRBD2	TRBJ2-2	CASSIVGGGLTGELFF	TGTGCCAGTAGTATAGTGGGCGGGGGTCTGACCGGGGAGCTGTTTTTT
few	TRBV5-6	TRBD1	TRBJ2-2	CASSPGQGREGGELFF	TGTGCCAGCAGCCCGGGACAGGGGCGTGAGGGCGGGGAGCTGTTTTTT
.	TRBV29-1	.	TRBJ2-3	CSVGGDTQYF	TGCAGCGTGGGGGGAGATACGCAGTATTTT
few	TRBV18	TRBD1	TRBJ1-2	CASSRGTADRGYTF	TGTGCCAGCTCACGCGGGACAGCCGATAGAGGCTACACCTTC
.	TRBV4-1	.	TRBJ2-2	CASSQVPGDNTGELFF	TGCGCCAGCAGCCAAGTCCCAGGGGACAACACCGGGGAGCTGTTTTTT
.	TRBV28	.	TRBJ1-5	CASSPTGKTSNQPQHF	TGTGCCAGCAGTCCAACAGGGAAGACCAGCAATCAGCCCCAGCATTTT
.	TRBV9	TRBD1	TRBJ1-1	CASSVEGQGEAFF	TGTGCCAGCAGCGTAGAAGGACAGGGGGAAGCTTTCTTT
once	TRBV9	.	TRBJ2-1	CASSVGLNNEQFF	TGTGCCAGCAGCGTAGGTCTAAACAATGAGCAGTTCTTC
.	TRBV28	TRBD2	TRBJ2-5	CASSLAPGTTETQYF	TGTGCCAGCAGTCTAGCTCCCGGGACTACCGAGACCCAGTACTTC
.	TRBV12-3/TRBV12-4	TRBD1	TRBJ2-1	CASTAGGYNEQFF	TGTGCCAGCACCGCAGGGGGATACAATGAGCAGTTCTTC
.	TRBV9	TRBD1	TRBJ2-7	CASSSGQGSSYEQYF	TGTGCCAGCAGTTCAGGACAGGGGAGCTCCTACGAGCAGTACTTC
.	TRBV6-5	.	TRBJ1-2	CASSYQAANYGYTF	TGTGCCAGCAGTTATCAGGCCGCTAACTATGGCTACACCTTC
.	TRBV19	.	TRBJ1-2	CATSLGGNYGYTF	TGTGCCACCTCCTTGGGGGGGAACTATGGCTACACCTTC
few	TRBV5-4	TRBD1	TRBJ2-7	CASSLGTGPLYEQYF	TGTGCCAGCAGCTTGGGGACAGGTCCCCTCTACGAGCAGTACTTC
.	TRBV6-5	TRBD1	TRBJ2-3	CASSRGQGLYAQYF	TGTGCCAGCAGTCGGGGACAGGGACTATACGCGCAGTATTTT
.	TRBV7-6	.	TRBJ1-1	CASSLGGGRGTEAFF	TGTGCCAGCAGCTTAGGGGGGGGGCGCGGAACTGAAGCTTTCTTT
.	TRBV7-9	TRBD2	TRBJ2-2	CASSSREITGELFF	TGTGCCAGCAGCTCGCGGGAGATCACCGGGGAGCTGTTTTTT
.	TRBV7-2	.	TRBJ1-1	CASSLELTPTEAFF	TGTGCCAGCAGCTTAGAATTGACACCCACTGAAGCTTTCTTT
.	TRBV9	.	TRBJ2-5	CASSQRPGEKDQETQYF	TGTGCCAGCAGCCAGAGGCCCGGAGAAAAGGACCAAGAGACCCAGTACTTC
.	TRBV5-4	.	TRBJ1-1	CASSLDNLGGAFF	TGTGCCAGCAGCTTGGATAACCTCGGGGGAGCTTTCTTT
once	TRBV5-6	.	TRBJ1-6	CASSLVVVRSPLHF	TGTGCCAGCAGCTTGGTGGTAGTGCGTTCACCCCTCCACTTT
.	TRBV18	.	TRBJ2-1	CASSPVPSTNNEQFF	TGTGCCAGCTCACCGGTCCCTTCTACTAACAATGAGCAGTTCTTC
.	TRBV10-1	.	TRBJ2-2	CASSEGGGNTGELFF	TGCGCCAGCAGTGAAGGGGGGGGAAACACCGGGGAGCTGTTTTTT
.	TRBV5-5	.	TRBJ1-4	CASSLNSGSTNEKLFF	TGTGCCAGCAGCTTGAACAGCGGGTCAACTAATGAAAAACTGTTTTTT
.	TRBV11-3	.	TRBJ1-1	CASSLEGARKNTEAFF	TGTGCCAGCAGCTTAGAGGGGGCGCGGAAGAACACTGAAGCTTTCTTT
.	TRBV18	.	TRBJ1-2	CASSPGRDYGYTF	TGTGCCAGCTCACCAGGGAGGGACTATGGCTACACCTTC
.	TRBV3-1/TRBV3-2	TRBD1	TRBJ1-1	CASSQATGTGAAFF	TGTGCCAGCAGCCAAGCCACCGGGACAGGGGCGGCTTTCTTT
.	TRBV10-2	TRBD1	TRBJ2-2	CASSVQGAAAGELFF	TGCGCCAGCAGTGTACAGGGGGCGGCCGCCGGGGAGCTGTTTTTT
once	TRBV9	TRBD2	TRBJ2-3	CASSVSGRADSVDTQYF	TGTGCCAGCAGCGTAAGTGGGAGGGCCGACTCGGTAGATACGCAGTATTTT
.	TRBV3-1/TRBV3-2	.	TRBJ2-1	CASSLKLVAEQFF	TGTGCCAGCAGCCTGAAGCTAGTGGCTGAGCAGTTCTTC